This T cell receptor beta chain originates from a study of shared clonotypes between healthy human individuals. For the study at large: Ranging from 18 to 49 in age, donors were two women and a few men.

The V segment lost 3 bases and the J segment 4 bases; nucleotides outside the gene matches: 6. The CDR3 covers 14 residues. Germline V gives CDR1 GTSNPN, CDR2 SVGIG (reference sequence). Sequencing was performed with immunoSEQ multiplex PCR; in TCRdb, only in-frame clones are kept and a portion is missing. The sample holds a few million clones; around 92% are singletons and the top ten take around 0.35%. The study separated CD4+ cells into CD45RA+ naive and CD45RA-negative memory subsets. This receptor was taken from a man aged 18 to 29 in good health. Some clones in this sample may be carry-over from other donors' samples. Specimen: naive CD4+ T cells from PBMCs. Subset in this sample: CD45RA+ positively selected. The rearrangement links TRBV30 to TRBJ2-3; 8 bases fit TRBD1. CDR3: CAWSPGQGPDTQYF. CDR3 in DNA: TGTGCCTGGAGCCCAGGACAGGGTCCAGATACGCAGTATTTT.